This TCR beta chain stems from a study of T cell responses to AZD1222 COVID-19 vaccine. CDR3 size: 15 residues. Germline lookup yields CDR1 SGHNT and CDR2 YYREEE (reference sequence). With 6 bases removed from V and 1 base from J, the gap between germline ends came to 14 bases. Points from the study as a whole: Variant regions that are unmutated are reportedly the target of nearly half of spike-specific TCRs.

In regard to this clone: What it binds is not known.

The data were produced by immunoSEQ multiplex PCR, yet TCRdb's version contains in-frame clones alone and is incomplete. The repertoire holds roughly 120,000 clones, 85% to 90% seen once, with approximately 7.5% in the top ten. The receptor was derived from an adult in good health. The sample in question was peripheral blood, obtained on day 0 of AZD1222 vaccination. This chain joins TRBV5-4 and TRBJ2-1; D may correspond to TRBD1 or TRBD2 (5 bases each). The CDR3 spells CASNPGPLSYNEQFF. CDR3 DNA sequence: TGTGCCAGCAACCCGGGGCCGCTGTCCTACAATGAGCAGTTCTTC.